One and the same sample provided the 24 T cell receptor beta chains below, sequenced in a study of siplizumab effects on memory and regulatory T cells. Data came from immunoSEQ multiplex PCR; TCRdb stores just in-frame clones and leaves some out. The sample includes more than 95,000 clones, nearly 95% of them seen just once. The sample comprised Tregs sorted from blood. These TCRs come from a human donor in good health.

The chain combines TRBV9 with TRBJ2-7; no reliable D call. The V end lost 0 bases, the J end lost 5 bases, and 18 bases lay between the germline ends. CDR1 is SGDLS, CDR2 YYNGEE, per germline. The length of the CDR3 is 16 residues. The DNA of the CDR3 is TGTGCCAGCAGCGTAGCGGGTACAGACCCCTGGGACGAGCAGTACTTC. Its translation: CASSVAGTDPWDEQYF.

The chain has TRBV14 and TRBJ1-2; D gene ambiguous. The CDR3 loop spans 12 amino acids. In germline, CDR1 is SGHDN, CDR2 FVKESK. V lost 4 bases and J lost 7, with 10 bases in between. CDR3 residues: CASSLGLAGYTF. CDR3 bases: TGTGCCAGCAGCCTTGGCCTCGCTGGCTACACCTTC.

The chain links TRBV5-4 to TRBJ2-3, with TRBD1 matching over 8 bases. The CDR3 length is 14 residues. Losses at the gene ends were 4 bases for V and 3 bases for J; bases not matched to a gene: 4. From germline, CDR1 is SGHNT and CDR2 YYREEE (reference sequence). The CDR3 here is CASSLDRGTDTQYF. The DNA of the CDR3 is TGTGCCAGCAGCCTAGACAGGGGAACAGATACGCAGTATTTT.

As for this clone: The junction differs from germline at one of its ends, possibly a read error. The chain uses TRBV7-7 and TRBJ2-7; D remains ambiguous. CDR1 is SSHAT, CDR2 FNYEAQ, per germline (reference sequence). This CDR3 is built from 16 residues. CDR3 sequence: CASSSAPSRAGHCSYF. CDR3 nucleotide sequence: TGTGCTAGCAGCTCAGCCCCCTCCCGAGCAGGCCACTGTTCGTACTTC.

The rearrangement links TRBV18 to TRBJ1-2; unclear D gene. Trimming took off 2 bases at V and 2 bases at J, with 12 bases between the two ends. The CDR3 covers 15 residues. The germline V gene encodes CDR1 KGHSH and CDR2 LQKENI. The CDR3 here is CASSPYSPENYGYTF. CDR3 DNA sequence: TGTGCCAGCTCACCATACAGTCCGGAAAACTATGGCTACACCTTC.

This sequence joins TRBV6-1 and TRBJ1-4; D is ambiguous. Germline assignment: CDR1 MNHNS and CDR2 SASEGT. CDR3 size: 14 residues. Trimming removed 6 bases at V and 0 bases at J, with 8 bases between. The DNA for the CDR3 is TGTGCCAGCAGCGACGGTGCAACTAATGAAAAACTGTTTTTT. It encodes CASSDGATNEKLFF.

This rearrangement joins TRBV18 to TRBJ1-5; D call uncertain. Per germline, CDR1 KGHSH and CDR2 LQKENI. The germline V and J ends were trimmed by 2 bases and 6 bases, with 8 bases remaining between them. The CDR3 covers 13 residues. This chain's CDR3 is CASSPFEGQPQHF. The CDR3 DNA is TGTGCCAGCTCACCATTTGAGGGTCAGCCCCAGCATTTT. Complete variable domain (other parts from reference TRBV18 and TRBJ1-5): NAGVMQNPRHLVRRRGQEARLRCSPMKGHSHVYWYRQLPEEGLKFMVYLQKENIIDESGMPKERFSAEFPKEGPSILRIQQVVRGDSAAYFCASSPFEGQPQHFGDGTRLSIL.

The chain couples TRBV18 to TRBJ2-7; D not certain. V was cut by 2 bases and J by 1 base, with 6 bases left in between. Germline CDR1 reads KGHSH; CDR2 reads LQKENI. CDR3 size: 13 residues. CDR3 nucleotides: TGTGCCAGCTCACCAAGTACGTCCTACGAGCAGTACTTC. It encodes CASSPSTSYEQYF.

J is TRBJ1-2 and V is TRBV7-9, with TRBD1 matching over 7 bases. The junction had 6 bases not matched to a gene; V was cut back by 4 bases and J by 4 bases. Germline V gives CDR1 SEHNR, CDR2 FQNEAQ (reference sequence). The CDR3 is 14 residues long. The CDR3 sequence: CASSSTGSSYGYTF. The DNA of the CDR3 is TGTGCCAGCAGCTCGACAGGGAGTAGCTATGGCTACACCTTC.

This chain connects TRBV19 to TRBJ1-1, with D tentatively TRBD1 (6 bases). The CDR3 length is 13 residues. In germline, CDR1 is LNHDA, CDR2 SQIVND (reference sequence). Between the trimmed V and J ends, which lost 0 bases and 8 bases, there was a span of 10 bases. The CDR3 DNA sequence: TGTGCCAGTAGTATAGATCGTGGACAGGAAGCTTTCTTT. Translating gives CASSIDRGQEAFF.

The chain employs TRBV10-3 and TRBJ2-3, with a weak D call TRBD1 (5 bases). CDR3 size: 15 residues. With 4 bases removed from V and 2 bases from J, the gap between germline ends came to 13 bases. Germline CDR1 is ENHRY and CDR2 is SYGVKD. CDR3 nucleotide sequence: TGTGCCATCAGTGTAGGTCAGGGTCCCACAGATACGCAGTATTTT. It is translated as CAISVGQGPTDTQYF.

This rearrangement joins TRBV2 to TRBJ2-1, with D hard to call. The germline V and J ends were trimmed by 2 bases and 7 bases, with 12 bases remaining between them. The germline V gene has CDR1 SNHLY and CDR2 FYNNEI. The CDR3 extends over 14 amino acids. CDR3 nucleotides: TGTGCCAGCAGTGAATTTAAGCCTCCGAATGAGCAGTTCTTC. It codes for CASSEFKPPNEQFF.

This clone was seen a handful of times. The chain is built from TRBV9 and TRBJ2-2; TRBD1 might be the D (5 bases). Trimming shortened V by 2 bases and J by 0 bases, and 8 bases separated the two germline ends. Germline V gene lookup returns CDR1 SGDLS and CDR2 YYNGEE. This CDR3 comprises 15 residues. DNA for the CDR3: TGTGCCAGCAGCGTGGGGCCCTCGAACACCGGGGAGCTGTTTTTT. Its protein product is CASSVGPSNTGELFF.

The chain carries TRBV14 and TRBJ1-1; D not resolved. Trimming left V 0 bases short and J 3 bases short, with 11 bases between. Germline V CDR1 and CDR2: SGHDN, FVKESK. The CDR3 totals 15 residues. CDR3: CASSQDFSAYTEAFF. In DNA form, the CDR3 reads TGTGCCAGCAGCCAAGATTTTAGCGCGTACACTGAAGCTTTCTTT.

This chain connects TRBV27 to TRBJ1-1, with TRBD1 matching 9 bases. CDR1 is MNHEY, CDR2 SMNVEV, per germline (reference sequence). The CDR3 has 14 residues. Trimming at V came to 4 bases and at J to 8 bases, leaving 8 bases not matched to a gene. The CDR3 DNA sequence: TGTGCCAGCAGTTCTACAGGGGGCTCGGGGGAAGCTTTCTTT. Translation gives CASSSTGGSGEAFF.

The chain combines TRBV5-1 with TRBJ1-3, with D unclear. The CDR3 length is 13 residues. Germline V gives CDR1 SGHRS, CDR2 YFSETQ. The V end lost 1 base, the J end lost 4 bases, and 6 bases lay between the germline ends. The CDR3: CASSLFQGNTIYF. CDR3 DNA: TGCGCCAGCAGCTTGTTCCAGGGAAACACCATATATTTT.

The V gene is TRBV5-4, the J gene TRBJ2-3; maybe TRBD2 (7 bases). Germline V lookup: CDR1 SGHNT, CDR2 YYREEE (reference sequence). The CDR3 sequence is 15 residues long. V lost 0 bases and J lost 5, with 13 bases in between. As DNA, the CDR3 is TGTGCCAGCAGCTTGGGGGGGGGCCTAAAAGATACGCAGTATTTT. It specifies CASSLGGGLKDTQYF.

The chain is built from TRBV5-1 and TRBJ2-6; 7 nucleotides agree with TRBD2. This CDR3 contains 19 residues. CDR1 and CDR2 (germline): SGHRS, YFSETQ. V lost 2 bases to trimming and J lost 0 bases; unmatched junction nucleotides: 11. The CDR3 here is CASSFSGLAENSGANVLTF. DNA for the CDR3: TGCGCCAGCAGCTTTTCGGGCCTAGCGGAAAACTCTGGGGCCAACGTCCTGACTTTC.

The V call is TRBV5-1, the J call TRBJ1-1, with a weak D call TRBD1 (6 bases). Germline V gene lookup returns CDR1 SGHRS and CDR2 YFSETQ. The CDR3 consists of 14 residues. The V end lost 2 bases, the J end lost 10 bases, and 18 bases lay between the germline ends. CDR3 DNA sequence: TGCGCCAGCAGCTTAACAGGGACCGCCAGAGGAGCTTTCTTT. Its translation: CASSLTGTARGAFF.

CDR3 protein: CASSLEVYGYTF. In DNA, the CDR3 is TGTGCCAGCAGCTTAGAGGTCTATGGCTACACCTTC. The genes are TRBV7-9 and TRBJ1-2; the D is unclear. The V gene's germline CDR1 is SEHNR and CDR2 FQNEAQ (reference sequence). V dropped 1 base and J dropped 4 bases, with 4 bases sitting between them. The CDR3 totals 12 residues.

The J gene is TRBJ1-1, the V gene TRBV5-1; a possible D gene is TRBD1 (6 bases). Between the trimmed V and J ends, which lost 4 bases and 3 bases, there was a span of 13 bases. The CDR3 is made up of 14 amino acids. Germline CDR1 SGHRS, CDR2 YFSETQ. The CDR3 loop is CASSPGGADTEAFF. In DNA, the CDR3 is TGCGCCAGCAGCCCCGGGGGGGCCGACACTGAAGCTTTCTTT.

The J gene is TRBJ1-1, the V gene TRBV18; no definite D call. Germline-derived CDR1 and CDR2 are KGHSH and LQKENI. V was clipped by 4 bases and J by 0 bases, with 6 bases between them. This CDR3 contains 13 residues. In nucleotides, the CDR3 is TGTGCCAGCTCACGCACCATGAACACTGAAGCTTTCTTT. Translating it yields CASSRTMNTEAFF.

The rearrangement uses TRBV7-3 and TRBJ1-2; D possibly corresponds to TRBD1 (6 bases). Germline CDR1 reads SGHTA; CDR2 reads FQGTGA. V was shortened by 4 bases and J by 3 bases, with 12 bases between the two germline ends. This CDR3 spans 14 amino acids. CDR3 region: CASSSGAGDYGYTF. Written as DNA, the CDR3 is TGTGCCAGCAGCTCAGGGGCAGGAGACTATGGCTACACCTTC. Filled out from reference TRBV7-3 and TRBJ1-2, the complete variable domain reads GAGVSQTPSNKVTEKGKYVELRCDPISGHTALYWYRQSLGQGPEFLIYFQGTGAADDSGLPNDRFFAVRPEGSVSTLKIQRTERGDSAVYLCASSSGAGDYGYTFGSGTRLTVV.

The chain links TRBV10-3 to TRBJ1-1, with D perhaps TRBD1 (6 bases). The germline V and J ends were trimmed by 6 bases and 10 bases, with 12 bases remaining between them. The CDR3 covers 11 residues. Looked up from germline, CDR1 is ENHRY and CDR2 is SYGVKD. The CDR3 sequence is CAIRDSARAFF. CDR3 sequence (DNA): TGTGCCATCAGGGACAGCGCTCGAGCTTTCTTT.